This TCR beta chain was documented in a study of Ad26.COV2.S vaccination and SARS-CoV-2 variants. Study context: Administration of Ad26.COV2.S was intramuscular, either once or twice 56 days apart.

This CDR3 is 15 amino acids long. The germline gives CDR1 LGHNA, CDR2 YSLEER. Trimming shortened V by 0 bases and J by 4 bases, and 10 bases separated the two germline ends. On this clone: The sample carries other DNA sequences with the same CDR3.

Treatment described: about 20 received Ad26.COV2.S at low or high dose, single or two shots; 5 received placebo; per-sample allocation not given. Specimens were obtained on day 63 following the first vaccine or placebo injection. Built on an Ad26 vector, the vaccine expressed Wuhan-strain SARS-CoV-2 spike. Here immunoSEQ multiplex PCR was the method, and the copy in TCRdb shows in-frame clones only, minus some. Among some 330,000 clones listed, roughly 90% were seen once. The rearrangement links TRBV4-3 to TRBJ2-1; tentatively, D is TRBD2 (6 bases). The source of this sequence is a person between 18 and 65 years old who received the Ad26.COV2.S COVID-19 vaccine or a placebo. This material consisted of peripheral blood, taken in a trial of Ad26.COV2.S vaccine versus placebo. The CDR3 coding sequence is TGCGCCAGCAGCCAAGACCGGGGGTCATACAATGAGCAGTTCTTC. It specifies CASSQDRGSYNEQFF.